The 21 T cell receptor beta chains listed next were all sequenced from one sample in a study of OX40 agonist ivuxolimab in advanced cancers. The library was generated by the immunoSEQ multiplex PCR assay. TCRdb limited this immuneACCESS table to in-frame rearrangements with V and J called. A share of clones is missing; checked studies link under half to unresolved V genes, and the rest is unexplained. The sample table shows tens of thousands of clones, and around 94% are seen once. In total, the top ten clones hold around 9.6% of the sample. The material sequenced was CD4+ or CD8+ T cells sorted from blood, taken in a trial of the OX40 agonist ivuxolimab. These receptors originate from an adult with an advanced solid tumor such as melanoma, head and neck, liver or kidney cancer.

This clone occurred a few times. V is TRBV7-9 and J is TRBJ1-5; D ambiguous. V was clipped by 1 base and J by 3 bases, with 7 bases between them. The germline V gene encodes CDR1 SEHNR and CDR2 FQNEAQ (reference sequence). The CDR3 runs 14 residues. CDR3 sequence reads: CASSLGFANQPQHF. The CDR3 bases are TGTGCCAGCAGCTTAGGTTTCGCCAATCAGCCCCAGCATTTT.

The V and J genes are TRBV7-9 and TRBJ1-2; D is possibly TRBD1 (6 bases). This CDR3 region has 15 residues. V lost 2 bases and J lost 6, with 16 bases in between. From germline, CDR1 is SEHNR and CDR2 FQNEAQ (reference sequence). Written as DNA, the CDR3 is TGTGCCAGCAGCTTAATCGGGGGCGAGGTAGATGGCTACACCTTC. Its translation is CASSLIGGEVDGYTF.

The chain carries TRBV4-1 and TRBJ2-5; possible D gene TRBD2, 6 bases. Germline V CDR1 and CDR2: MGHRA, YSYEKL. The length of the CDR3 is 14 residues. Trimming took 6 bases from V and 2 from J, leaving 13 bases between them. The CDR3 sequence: CASRNIGGQETQYF. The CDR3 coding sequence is TGCGCCAGCAGAAATATCGGAGGGCAAGAGACCCAGTACTTC.

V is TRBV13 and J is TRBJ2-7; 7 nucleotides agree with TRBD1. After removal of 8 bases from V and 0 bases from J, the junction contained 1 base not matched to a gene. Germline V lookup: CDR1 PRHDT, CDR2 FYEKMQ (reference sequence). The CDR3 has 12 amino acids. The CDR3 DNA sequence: TGTGCCAGCGGGACAGCCTCCTACGAGCAGTACTTC. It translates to CASGTASYEQYF.

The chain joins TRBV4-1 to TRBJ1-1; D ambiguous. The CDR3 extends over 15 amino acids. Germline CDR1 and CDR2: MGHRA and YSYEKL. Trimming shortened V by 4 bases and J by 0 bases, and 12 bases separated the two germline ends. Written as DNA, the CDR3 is TGCGCCAGCAGCCGAGAAGAAGGACTGAACACTGAAGCTTTCTTT. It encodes CASSREEGLNTEAFF.

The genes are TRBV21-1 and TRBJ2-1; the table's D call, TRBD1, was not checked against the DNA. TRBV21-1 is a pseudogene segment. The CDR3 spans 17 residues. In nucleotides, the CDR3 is TGTGCCAGCAGCAAGGGCTCCCAGCAGCCGTTGTACAATGAGCAGTTCTTC. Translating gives CASSKGSQQPLYNEQFF.

CDR3 sequence (DNA): TGTGCCAGCAGCACTGCGGGGGGTGACTATGGCTACACCTTC. Amino acid sequence: CASSTAGGDYGYTF. The V gene is TRBV28, the J gene TRBJ1-2; a weak D match, TRBD1 (5 bases). This CDR3 contains 14 residues. CDR1 MDHEN and CDR2 SYDVKM come from the germline V gene. V was trimmed by 6 bases and J by 3 bases, leaving 14 bases between them.

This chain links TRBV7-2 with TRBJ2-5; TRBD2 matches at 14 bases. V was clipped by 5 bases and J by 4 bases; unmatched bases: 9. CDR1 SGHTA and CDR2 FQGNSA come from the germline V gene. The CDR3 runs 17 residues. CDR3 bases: TGTGCCAGCAGCCTCGGACTAGCGGGGGGCGGAGGAGAGACCCAGTACTTC. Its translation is CASSLGLAGGGGETQYF.

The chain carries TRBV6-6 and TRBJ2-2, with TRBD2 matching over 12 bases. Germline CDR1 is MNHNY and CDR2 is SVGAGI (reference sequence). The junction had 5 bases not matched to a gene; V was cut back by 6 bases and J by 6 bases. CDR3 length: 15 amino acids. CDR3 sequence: CASRWTSGVPGELFF. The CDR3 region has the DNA TGTGCCAGCAGGTGGACTAGCGGGGTACCCGGGGAGCTGTTTTTT.

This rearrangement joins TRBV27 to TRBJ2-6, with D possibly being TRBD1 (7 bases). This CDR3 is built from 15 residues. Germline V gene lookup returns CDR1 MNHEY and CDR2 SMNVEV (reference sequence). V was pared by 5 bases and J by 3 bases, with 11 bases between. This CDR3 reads CASSQGGGGANVLTF. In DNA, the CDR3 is TGTGCCAGCAGTCAGGGGGGTGGTGGGGCCAACGTCCTGACTTTC. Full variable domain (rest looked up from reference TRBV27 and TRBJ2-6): EAQVTQNPRYLITVTGKKLTVTCSQNMNHEYMSWYRQDPGLGLRQIYYSMNVEVTDKGDVPEGYKVSRKEKRNFPLILESPSPNQTSLYFCASSQGGGGANVLTFGAGSRLTVL.

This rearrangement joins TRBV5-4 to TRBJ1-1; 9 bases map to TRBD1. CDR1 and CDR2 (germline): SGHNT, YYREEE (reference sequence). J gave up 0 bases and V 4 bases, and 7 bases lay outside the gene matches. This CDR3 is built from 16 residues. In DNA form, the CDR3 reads TGTGCCAGCAGCCCGGGACAGGGATTTATGAACACTGAAGCTTTCTTT. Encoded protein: CASSPGQGFMNTEAFF. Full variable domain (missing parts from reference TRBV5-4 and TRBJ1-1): ETGVTQSPTHLIKTRGQQVTLRCSSQSGHNTVSWYQQALGQGPQFIFQYYREEENGRGNFPPRFSGLQFPNYSSELNVNALELDDSALYLCASSPGQGFMNTEAFFGQGTRLTVV.

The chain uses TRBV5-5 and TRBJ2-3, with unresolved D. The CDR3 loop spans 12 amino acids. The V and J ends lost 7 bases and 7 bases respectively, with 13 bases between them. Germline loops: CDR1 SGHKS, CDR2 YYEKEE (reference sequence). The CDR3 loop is CASLGGANTQYF. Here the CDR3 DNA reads TGTGCCAGCCTCGGCGGTGCCAATACGCAGTATTTT. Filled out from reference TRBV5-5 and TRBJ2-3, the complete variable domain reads DAGVTQSPTHLIKTRGQQVTLRCSPISGHKSVSWYQQVLGQGPQFIFQYYEKEERGRGNFPDRFSARQFPNYSSELNVNALLLGDSALYLCASLGGANTQYFGPGTRLTVL.

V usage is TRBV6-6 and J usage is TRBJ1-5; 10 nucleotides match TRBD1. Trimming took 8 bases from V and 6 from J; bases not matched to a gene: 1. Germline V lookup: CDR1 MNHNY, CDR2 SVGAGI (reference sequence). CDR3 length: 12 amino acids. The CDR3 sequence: CASGQGVQPQHF. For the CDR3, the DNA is TGTGCCAGCGGACAGGGGGTTCAGCCCCAGCATTTT.

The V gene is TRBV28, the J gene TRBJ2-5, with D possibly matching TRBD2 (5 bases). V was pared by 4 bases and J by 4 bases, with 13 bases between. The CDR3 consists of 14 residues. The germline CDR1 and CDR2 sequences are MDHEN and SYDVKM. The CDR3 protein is CASSSYRGRETQYF. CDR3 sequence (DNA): TGTGCCAGCAGTTCATATCGGGGAAGAGAGACCCAGTACTTC.

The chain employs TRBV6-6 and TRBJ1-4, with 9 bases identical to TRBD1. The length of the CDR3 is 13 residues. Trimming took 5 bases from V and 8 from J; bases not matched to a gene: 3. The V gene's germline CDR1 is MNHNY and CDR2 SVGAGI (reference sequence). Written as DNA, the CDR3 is TGTGCCAGCAGTCCCGACAGGGGGGAAAAACTGTTTTTT. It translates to CASSPDRGEKLFF.

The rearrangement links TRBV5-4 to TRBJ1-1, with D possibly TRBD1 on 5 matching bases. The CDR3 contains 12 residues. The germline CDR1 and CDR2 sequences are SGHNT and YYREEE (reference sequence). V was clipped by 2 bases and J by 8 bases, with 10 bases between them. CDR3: CASSFLTEEAFF. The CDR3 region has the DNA TGTGCCAGCAGCTTCTTGACAGAGGAAGCTTTCTTT.

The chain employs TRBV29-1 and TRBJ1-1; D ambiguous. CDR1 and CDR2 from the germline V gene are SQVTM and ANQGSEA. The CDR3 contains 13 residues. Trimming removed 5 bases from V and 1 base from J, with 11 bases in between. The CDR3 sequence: CSVPTPANTEAFF. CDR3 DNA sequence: TGCAGCGTTCCAACACCGGCGAACACTGAAGCTTTCTTT. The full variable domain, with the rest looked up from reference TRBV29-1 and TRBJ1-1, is SAVISQKPSRDICQRGTSLTIQCQVDSQVTMMFWYRQQPGQSLTLIATANQGSEATYESGFVIDKFPISRPNLTFSTLTVSNMSPEDSSIYLCSVPTPANTEAFFGQGTRLTVV.

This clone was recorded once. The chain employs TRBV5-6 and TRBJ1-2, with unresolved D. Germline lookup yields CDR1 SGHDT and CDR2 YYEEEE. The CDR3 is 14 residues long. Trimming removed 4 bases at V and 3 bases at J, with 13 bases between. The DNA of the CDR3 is TGTGCCAGCAGCCGCAGTTACAGTGACTATGGCTACACCTTC. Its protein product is CASSRSYSDYGYTF.

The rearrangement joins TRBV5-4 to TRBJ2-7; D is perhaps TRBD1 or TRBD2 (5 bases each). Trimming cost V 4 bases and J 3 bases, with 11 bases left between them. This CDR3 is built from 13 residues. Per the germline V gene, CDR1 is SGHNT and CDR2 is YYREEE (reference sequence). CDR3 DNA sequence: TGTGCCAGCAGCCCCCTGGGGGTCTACGAGCAGTACTTC. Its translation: CASSPLGVYEQYF.

CDR3 coding DNA: TGTGCCAGCAGCTTAGCGGGAGCGGGAAATACGCAGTATTTT. Its translation is CASSLAGAGNTQYF. The rearrangement uses TRBV11-2 and TRBJ2-3; the match to TRBD2 covers 7 bases. Germline loops: CDR1 SGHAT, CDR2 FQNNGV. V dropped 1 base and J dropped 7; count of bases not matched to a gene: 5. This CDR3 region has 14 residues.

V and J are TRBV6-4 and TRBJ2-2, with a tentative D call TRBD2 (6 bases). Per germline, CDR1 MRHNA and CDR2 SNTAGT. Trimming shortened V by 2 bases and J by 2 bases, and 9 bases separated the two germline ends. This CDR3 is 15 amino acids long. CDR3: CASSDREENTGELFF. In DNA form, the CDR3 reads TGTGCCAGCAGTGACAGGGAGGAAAACACCGGGGAGCTGTTTTTT.